This T cell receptor beta chain appears in the sequencing data of a study of blood T cell repertoires in COVID-19. Study overall: Sites across the United States, Italy and Spain contributed samples from acute and convalescent COVID-19. From T cells, B-cell-depleted T cells, or PBMCs came the material, which was cDNA or gDNA.

Generated by immunoSEQ multiplex PCR, the TCRdb table keeps only in-frame clones and is missing some. The table shows about 120,000 clones, with around nine tenths occurring only once. The ends were cut back, 4 bases at V and 6 bases at J, with 12 bases in the middle. This CDR3 contains 13 residues. Germline CDR1 is LGHNA and CDR2 is YSLEER. This chain joins TRBV4-3 and TRBJ1-1, with D uncertain. Sample: peripheral blood. The TCR comes from a human donor with active COVID-19. The donor label of this sample is uncertain. The CDR3 DNA reads as TGCGCCAGCAGCCCCCCCGGGGTGCCTGAAGCTTTCTTT. Its protein is CASSPPGVPEAFF.